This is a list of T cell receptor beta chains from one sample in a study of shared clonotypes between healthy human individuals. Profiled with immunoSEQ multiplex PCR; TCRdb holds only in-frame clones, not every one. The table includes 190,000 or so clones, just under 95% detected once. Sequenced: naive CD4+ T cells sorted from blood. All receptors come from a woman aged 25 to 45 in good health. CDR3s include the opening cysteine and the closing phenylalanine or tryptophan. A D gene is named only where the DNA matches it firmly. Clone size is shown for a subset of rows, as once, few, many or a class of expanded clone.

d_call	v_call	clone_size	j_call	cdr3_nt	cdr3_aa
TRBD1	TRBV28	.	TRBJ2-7	TGTGCCAGCAGTTCACCGGGACAGACCTCCTACGAGCAGTACTTC	CASSSPGQTSYEQYF
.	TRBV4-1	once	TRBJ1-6	TGCGCCAGCAGCCAAGTTTTGGTTTCACCCCTCCACTTT	CASSQVLVSPLHF
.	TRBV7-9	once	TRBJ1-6	TGTGCCAGCAGCTTACAGGACTCACCCCTCCACTTT	CASSLQDSPLHF
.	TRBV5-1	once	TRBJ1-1	TGCGCCAGTGGGGGTCAGGGTGGTACTGAAGCTTTCTTT	CASGGQGGTEAFF
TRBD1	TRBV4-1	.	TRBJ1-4	TGCGCCAGCAGCCGAGCAGGTGGACAGGGAAATGAAAAACTGTTTTTT	CASSRAGGQGNEKLFF
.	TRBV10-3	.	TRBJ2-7	TGTGCCATCAGTGAAGACAGGTTCTACGAGCAGTACTTC	CAISEDRFYEQYF
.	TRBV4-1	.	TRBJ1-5	TGCTCCAGCAGCCAAGAAATCAGGCAGCCCCAGCATTTT	CSSSQEIRQPQHF
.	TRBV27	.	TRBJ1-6	TGTGCCAGCAGTTGGGAAAGCTCCTATAATTCACCCCTCCACTTT	CASSWESSYNSPLHF
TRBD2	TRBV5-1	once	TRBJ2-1	TGCGCCAGCAGGATTCGTAACCTCGGGACTAGCGAGATAAATGAGCAGTTCTTC	CASRIRNLGTSEINEQFF
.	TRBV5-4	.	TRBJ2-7	TGTGCCAGCAGCTTGGACAGGGACCTCTACGAGCAGTACTTC	CASSLDRDLYEQYF
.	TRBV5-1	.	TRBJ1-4	TGCGCCAGCAGCTTGGGGACGATAGAGAGTAATGAAAAACTGTTTTTT	CASSLGTIESNEKLFF
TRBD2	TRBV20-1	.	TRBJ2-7	TGCAGCGGAGCGGGAGGGTACGAGCAGTACTTC	CSGAGGYEQYF
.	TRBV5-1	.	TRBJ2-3	TGCGCCAGCAGCTTGGTGTTTTCAGGGTTGTTCAGTACAGATACGCAGTATTTT	CASSLVFSGLFSTDTQYF
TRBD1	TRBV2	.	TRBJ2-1	TGTGCCAGCAGTGAAGAAGGACAGGCCTACAATGAGCAGTTCTTC	CASSEEGQAYNEQFF
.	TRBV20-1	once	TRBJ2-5	TGCAGTGCTAGAGCAGAGACCCAGTACTTC	CSARAETQYF
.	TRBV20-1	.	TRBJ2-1	TGCAGTGCTTACAATGAGCAGTTCTTC	CSAYNEQFF
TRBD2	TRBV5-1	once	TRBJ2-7	TGCGCCAGCAGCCGGAGCCTCGGACTAGCGGGATCCCCGAACAACTACGAGCAGTACTTC	CASSRSLGLAGSPNNYEQYF
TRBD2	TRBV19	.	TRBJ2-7	TGTGCCAGTAGTATCGAGGGGCCGGGACTAGCGGGAGGTTCCTACGAGCAGTACTTC	CASSIEGPGLAGGSYEQYF
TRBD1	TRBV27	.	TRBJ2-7	TGTGCCAGCAGTATTTCAGACAGGGCCTACGAGCAGTACTTC	CASSISDRAYEQYF
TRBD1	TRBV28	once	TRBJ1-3	TGTGCCAGCAGTACAGGGGGTAGTCGGAACACCATATATTTT	CASSTGGSRNTIYF
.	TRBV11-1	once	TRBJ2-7	TGTGCCAGCAGCTCAAACTGGGGGTCCGCTAGCTCCTACGAGCAGTACTTC	CASSSNWGSASSYEQYF
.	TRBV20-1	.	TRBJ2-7	TGCAGTGCGGACGTGAGCTACGAGCAGTACTTC	CSADVSYEQYF
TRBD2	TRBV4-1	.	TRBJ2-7	TGCGCCAGCAGCCAAGATCCTGAACGGCTAGCGGTTAGCTCCTACGAGCAGTACTTC	CASSQDPERLAVSSYEQYF
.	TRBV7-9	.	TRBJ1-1	TGTGCCAGCAGCTTCTTTCCCGCGGGGACTGAAGCTTTCTTT	CASSFFPAGTEAFF
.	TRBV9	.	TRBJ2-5	TGTGCCAGCAGTTACAGTTACGGGGCACGAGAGACCCAGTACTTC	CASSYSYGARETQYF
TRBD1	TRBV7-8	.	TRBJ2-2	TGTGCCAGCAGCGAAGACCGACAGGGGGATAAGACCGGGGAGCTGTTTTTT	CASSEDRQGDKTGELFF
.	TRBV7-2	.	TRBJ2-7	TGTGCCACCGCCATCGACACCTTCTCCTACGAGCAGTACTTC	CATAIDTFSYEQYF
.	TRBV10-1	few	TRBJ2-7	TGCGCCAGCCCACCAACTTACGAGCAGTACTTC	CASPPTYEQYF
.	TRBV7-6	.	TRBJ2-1	TGTGCCAGCAGTCGCGGACCAGACAATGAGCAGTTCTTC	CASSRGPDNEQFF
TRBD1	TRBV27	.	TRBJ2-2	TGTGCCAGCAGTTTAATGGGACAGGGGATTTTGAACACCGGGGAGCTGTTTTTT	CASSLMGQGILNTGELFF
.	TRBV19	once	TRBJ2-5	TGTGCCAGTAGTGGACTAGGGGGAGAGACCCAGTACTTC	CASSGLGGETQYF
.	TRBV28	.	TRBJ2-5	TGTGCCAGCAGTTTATGGGTAGGGGAAAAAGAGACCCAGTACTTC	CASSLWVGEKETQYF
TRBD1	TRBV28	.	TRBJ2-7	TGTGCCAGCACCGGTGGCGGGACAGGGACCGGCGAGCAGTACTTC	CASTGGGTGTGEQYF
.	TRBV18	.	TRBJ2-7	TGTGCCAGCTCAATCATAGCAATCGGGTCCGCCTACGAGCAGTACTTC	CASSIIAIGSAYEQYF
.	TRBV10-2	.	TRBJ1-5	TGCGCCAGCAGTGACCCCGTCGGCGCCCAGCATTTT	CASSDPVGAQHF
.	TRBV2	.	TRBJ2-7	TGTGCCAGCAGGATGGGCCAGGCCACCTACGAGCAGTACTTC	CASRMGQATYEQYF